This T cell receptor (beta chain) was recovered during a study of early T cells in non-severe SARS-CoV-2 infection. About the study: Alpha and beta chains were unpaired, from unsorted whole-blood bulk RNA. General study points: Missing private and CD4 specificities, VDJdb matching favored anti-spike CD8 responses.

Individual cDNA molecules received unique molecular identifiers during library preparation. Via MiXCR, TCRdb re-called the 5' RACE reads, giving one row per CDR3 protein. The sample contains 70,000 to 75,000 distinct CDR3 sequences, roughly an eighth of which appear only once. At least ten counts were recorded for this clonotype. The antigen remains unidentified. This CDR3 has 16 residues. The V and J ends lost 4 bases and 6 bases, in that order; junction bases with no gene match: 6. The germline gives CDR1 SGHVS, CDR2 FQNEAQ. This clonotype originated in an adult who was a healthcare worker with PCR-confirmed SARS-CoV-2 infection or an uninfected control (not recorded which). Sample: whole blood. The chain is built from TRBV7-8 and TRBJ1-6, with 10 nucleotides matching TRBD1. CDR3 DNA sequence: TGTGCCAGCAGCTCACGGGACAGGGGCTCTAATTCACCCCTCCACTTT. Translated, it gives CASSSRDRGSNSPLHF.